The TCR beta chain under discussion was sequenced for a study of blood T cell repertoires in COVID-19. Looking at the study overall: From T cells, B-cell-depleted T cells, or PBMCs came the material, which was cDNA or gDNA.

The ends were cut back, 1 base at V and 7 bases at J, with 20 bases in the middle. The germline gives CDR1 LGHNA, CDR2 YNFKEQ. The CDR3 totals 17 residues. Sequencing was performed with immunoSEQ multiplex PCR; in TCRdb, only in-frame clones are kept and a portion is missing. Of around 340,000 clones listed, around 88% were seen once; the top ten hold roughly 7.2%. The Seattle site enrolled patients during active infection and followed them longitudinally. The clonotype was recovered from a woman in her sixties or seventies with COVID-19, enrolled during active disease. Sequencing was done on a sample of peripheral blood. This chain uses TRBV4-2 with TRBJ2-4, with TRBD1 as a possible D gene (5 bases). The CDR3 DNA is TGTGCCAGCAGCCAAGTTCTCCGTGGGCTGGCAGGGAACATTCAGTACTTC. Protein sequence: CASSQVLRGLAGNIQYF.